This passage covers 22 T cell receptor beta chains from one sample sequenced in a study of cytomegalovirus exposure and HLA in healthy donors. The primer mix had 60 Vbeta and 13 Jbeta primers. Some clones are missing from TCRdb's copy, which holds only in-frame ones; the method was immunoSEQ multiplex PCR. The repertoire holds roughly 100,000 clones, with about four fifths as singletons. The sample comprised PBMCs. The receptors stem from a female donor in good health and CMV-seropositive.

The chain is built from TRBV5-6 and TRBJ2-5; 8 nucleotides agree with TRBD1. After removal of 10 bases from V and 1 base from J, the junction contained 15 bases not matched to a gene. CDR3 length: 16 residues. CDR1 is SGHDT, CDR2 YYEEEE, per germline. The CDR3 region has the DNA TGTGCCGGCCTTCCTACCAGGGGGCGCGTCCAAGAGACCCAGTACTTC. This encodes CAGLPTRGRVQETQYF. The entire variable domain, with the rest obtained from reference TRBV5-6 and TRBJ2-5, is as follows: DAGVTQSPTHLIKTRGQQVTLRCSPKSGHDTVSWYQQALGQGPQFIFQYYEEEERQRGNFPDRFSGHQFPNYSSELNVNALLLGDSALYLCAGLPTRGRVQETQYFGPGTRLLVL.

The genes are TRBV4-1 and TRBJ2-7; 10 positions match TRBD2. The V segment lost 1 base and the J segment 7 bases; nucleotides outside the gene matches: 10. The germline V gene has CDR1 MGHRA and CDR2 YSYEKL. The CDR3 runs 16 residues. CDR3: CASSQGLAGVTREQYF. The CDR3, as DNA: TGCGCCAGCAGCCAAGGTCTAGCGGGAGTCACCCGGGAGCAGTACTTC.

The rearrangement joins TRBV6-1 to TRBJ2-3, with 10 bases lining up with TRBD2. The CDR3 extends over 13 amino acids. Germline V lookup: CDR1 MNHNS, CDR2 SASEGT. V gave up 6 bases and J gave up 5 bases; unmatched junction bases: 2. CDR3 sequence (DNA): TGTGCCAGCAGACTAGCGGGATTAGATACGCAGTATTTT. Translation: CASRLAGLDTQYF.

The chain combines TRBV5-4 with TRBJ1-3; 9 bases map to TRBD1. V lost 4 bases and J lost 1; bases outside the gene matches: 9. Germline V gene sequence: CDR1 SGHNT, CDR2 YYREEE (reference sequence). The CDR3 covers 17 residues. The CDR3 spells CASSLIQGAVSGNTIYF. In DNA form, the CDR3 reads TGTGCCAGCAGCCTTATACAGGGGGCCGTGTCTGGAAACACCATATATTTT.

This chain connects TRBV10-3 to TRBJ2-4; TRBD1 matches at 10 bases. This CDR3 has 15 amino acids. CDR1 and CDR2 (germline): ENHRY, SYGVKD. Losses at the gene ends were 8 bases for V and 5 bases for J; bases not matched to a gene: 9. Here the CDR3 DNA reads TGTGCCATCGGTCGCGGGGACAGGGGCCAAAACATTCAGTACTTC. Protein: CAIGRGDRGQNIQYF.

V and J are TRBV7-2 and TRBJ2-7; D remains unclear. From germline, CDR1 is SGHTA and CDR2 FQGNSA. There are 13 residues in the CDR3. V was clipped by 1 base and J by 6 bases, with 10 bases between them. The CDR3 sequence: CASSLGGLLEQYF. The CDR3 region has the DNA TGTGCCAGCAGCTTAGGTGGGCTGCTCGAGCAGTACTTC.

About this clone: An end of the junction does not agree with germline; a read error may underlie this. The CDR3 region has the DNA TGTGCCTGGAGCAAAAAAGGGGCGGGGGGCTACCCCTTC. It codes for CAWSKKGAGGYPF. This chain uses TRBV30 with TRBJ1-2, with D possibly TRBD1 on 6 matching bases. The CDR3 covers 13 residues. Germline V gene lookup returns CDR1 GTSNPN and CDR2 SVGIG (reference sequence).

The rearrangement joins TRBV6-1 to TRBJ1-6; 10 nucleotides line up with TRBD1. CDR3 length: 15 residues. Germline CDR1 is MNHNS and CDR2 is SASEGT. J was trimmed by 11 bases and V by 1 base; bases with no gene match: 5. CDR3 DNA: TGTGCCAGCAGTGAAGGGACAGGGGGGACGACACCCCTCCACTTT. It is translated as CASSEGTGGTTPLHF.

The CDR3, as DNA: TGTGCCACCAGCAGAGAACAGGGAAGCAATCAGCCCCAGCATTTT. It codes for CATSREQGSNQPQHF. The chain uses TRBV15 and TRBJ1-5; possible D gene TRBD1, 6 bases. The CDR3 has 15 amino acids. The V end was cut by 0 bases, the J end by 1 base, with 7 bases between. CDR1 LNHNV and CDR2 YYDKDF come from the germline V gene (reference sequence).

V gene TRBV13 combines with J gene TRBJ1-6; D is possibly TRBD1 (6 bases). CDR1 is PRHDT, CDR2 FYEKMQ, per germline (reference sequence). The CDR3 has 15 residues. The ends were cut back, 6 bases at V and 10 bases at J, with 19 bases in the middle. DNA for the CDR3: TGTGCCAGCAGAGGAACAGGGTCTCCTGGCTCACCCCTCCACTTT. It codes for CASRGTGSPGSPLHF.

This chain connects TRBV2 to TRBJ2-7; perhaps TRBD2 as D (7 bases). CDR1 and CDR2 from the germline V gene are SNHLY and FYNNEI. This CDR3 has 16 residues. V lost 2 bases to trimming and J lost 6 bases, with 20 bases between them. The CDR3 DNA sequence: TGTGCCAGCAGTGAATCTTTAGGGGGGGCCCCTGGCGAGCAGTACTTC. Amino acids: CASSESLGGAPGEQYF.

This clone was seen more than once but under ten times. The gene calls are TRBV2 and TRBJ1-5; D not resolved. The CDR3 sequence is 14 residues long. Germline lookup yields CDR1 SNHLY and CDR2 FYNNEI. The germline V and J ends were trimmed by 11 bases and 0 bases, with 14 bases remaining between them. CDR3 sequence: CASRGWYSNQPQHF. CDR3 DNA sequence: TGTGCCTCCCGGGGATGGTATAGCAATCAGCCCCAGCATTTT.

The V call is TRBV2, the J call TRBJ2-7; 7 bases line up with TRBD2. The V gene's germline CDR1 is SNHLY and CDR2 FYNNEI. This CDR3 contains 15 residues. With V trimmed by 5 bases and J by 6 bases, 13 bases remained unmatched. CDR3 residues: CASSPPYSAGAEQYF. The CDR3, as DNA: TGTGCCAGCAGTCCCCCCTACTCGGCGGGAGCCGAGCAGTACTTC.

The genes are TRBV5-5 and TRBJ1-2, with 10 nucleotides matching TRBD1. V lost 1 base and J lost 4; bases outside the gene matches: 7. The CDR3 is made up of 16 amino acids. Germline lookup yields CDR1 SGHKS and CDR2 YYEKEE (reference sequence). DNA for the CDR3: TGTGCCAGCAGCTTGCGGGGACAGGGGAGGACCTATGGCTACACCTTC. It translates to CASSLRGQGRTYGYTF.

This clone was seen a handful of times. The rearrangement joins TRBV25-1 to TRBJ1-2; 10 positions match TRBD1. CDR1 is MGHDK, CDR2 SYGVNS, per germline. CDR3 length: 17 amino acids. V lost 1 base to trimming and J lost 3 bases; unmatched junction nucleotides: 8. As DNA, the CDR3 is TGTGCCAGCAGTGAATTTACAACCGGGACAGGGGACTATGGCTACACCTTC. This encodes CASSEFTTGTGDYGYTF.

The J gene is TRBJ2-5, the V gene TRBV7-9; 7 bases match TRBD1. From germline, CDR1 is SEHNR and CDR2 FQNEAQ (reference sequence). The V segment lost 5 bases and the J segment 5 bases; nucleotides outside the gene matches: 11. This CDR3 spans 15 amino acids. CDR3 amino acids: CASSRRDRGTETQYF. The CDR3 DNA is TGTGCCAGCAGCAGAAGGGACAGAGGGACGGAGACCCAGTACTTC.

The rearrangement links TRBV5-4 to TRBJ2-1; possibly TRBD1 for D (6 bases). Trimming left V 0 bases short and J 7 bases short, with 11 bases between. The CDR3 runs to 14 residues. CDR1 and CDR2 (germline): SGHNT, YYREEE (reference sequence). Here the CDR3 DNA reads TGTGCCAGCAGCTTGGCCAGGGGCGGGAATGAGCAGTTCTTC. Residues: CASSLARGGNEQFF.

The genes are TRBV6-1 and TRBJ1-1; TRBD1 aligns across 10 bases. Germline V CDR1 and CDR2: MNHNS, SASEGT. Trimming cost V 1 base and J 0 bases; bases outside gene matches: 2. CDR3 length: 16 amino acids. CDR3 sequence reads: CASSEGTGGVNTEAFF. CDR3 in DNA: TGTGCCAGCAGTGAAGGGACAGGGGGGGTGAACACTGAAGCTTTCTTT.

The CDR3 loop reads CASYGISAYVTSGEQFF. The CDR3, as DNA: TGTGCCAGCTACGGAATATCGGCCTATGTGACTTCGGGTGAGCAGTTCTTC. The rearrangement joins TRBV7-9 to TRBJ2-1, with D uncertain. This CDR3 spans 17 amino acids. V was clipped by 8 bases and J by 9 bases, with 29 bases between them. Looked up from germline, CDR1 is SEHNR and CDR2 is FQNEAQ (reference sequence).

The chain combines TRBV6-6 with TRBJ1-3; maybe TRBD1 (5 bases). CDR1 is MNHNY and CDR2 is SVGAGI in the germline V gene (reference sequence). This CDR3 spans 15 amino acids. Trimming pared 5 bases from V and 0 bases from J, leaving 11 bases between. The CDR3 coding sequence is TGTGCCAGCAGTGCAATAGGGGTCTCTGGAAACACCATATATTTT. Amino acids: CASSAIGVSGNTIYF.

V is TRBV5-4 and J is TRBJ1-2; 8 positions agree with TRBD1. J lost 1 base, V lost 9 bases, and 5 bases had no gene match. The CDR3 has 13 amino acids. Germline V lookup: CDR1 SGHNT, CDR2 YYREEE (reference sequence). The CDR3 region has the DNA TGTGCCACCCGGACAGGGCGTAACTATGGCTACACCTTC. Protein: CATRTGRNYGYTF.

A note on this clone: At one of its ends the junction is not consistent with the germline gene, which may arise from a read error. The chain couples TRBV2 to TRBJ1-2, with D maybe TRBD1 (5 bases). The CDR3 loop spans 12 amino acids. Looked up from germline, CDR1 is SNHLY and CDR2 is FYNNEI. The CDR3 coding sequence is TGTGCCAACCCCGGGACTAATTATGGCTACACCTTC. It encodes CANPGTNYGYTF.